This section outlines one T cell receptor beta chain sequence together with its context. This clone has more than one count but fewer than ten. The target of this receptor is not known. Base quality data are lacking; no much larger clone is found one base away. The data derive from a study of blood T cell repertoires in COVID-19 (dated by TCRdb to the early 2020s). Background on the whole study: Samples from collaborators originated in the United States, Italy and Spain and spanned both the acute and convalescent phases of COVID-19. The material from the prospective study consisted of cDNA or gDNA derived from T cells, B-cell-depleted T cells, or PBMCs. Deeply sampled blood TCRbeta repertoires from subjects exposed to, actively infected with, or recovered from COVID-19 were included in the dataset. The repertoires were made available in a free public database intended to serve as a resource for research on the immune response to SARS-CoV-2. The samples were drawn from the first 160 participants of the ongoing ImmuneRACE study and from 1,200 or so subjects provided by 6 global collaborators. Sample metadata almost always included a de-identified subject ID, COVID-19 status, age in years and sex. Where HLA class I and class II types were available, the types were taken from metadata supplied by the sample provider, not from assay-based typing.

Study-level results and caveats: The amount of clinical and demographic metadata varied by source and participant and was provided uncurated.

Participants in the prospective study were aged roughly 18 to 95 years, lived in 24 United States geographic areas, and enrolled through a virtual design. To assign participants to cohorts, the prospective study relied on clinical history that participants themselves reported in a screening survey and a study questionnaire. Recovered participants in ImmuneRACE Cohort 3 were defined as having two consecutive negative NP/OP PCR tests, clearance from a healthcare professional, or resolution of symptoms. Mobile phlebotomists in the prospective study collected whole blood, serum and a nasopharyngeal or oropharyngeal swab from every participant. Additional blood draws and questionnaires over a 2-month period could optionally be provided by prospective study participants. Before DNA extraction, prospective study blood samples were shipped either frozen or at room temperature. TCRbeta CDR3 regions were amplified from genomic DNA using the immunoSEQ Assay, a bias-controlled multiplex PCR. The authors' analysis ran thus. The number of nucleated cells in each sample was estimated from the amplification of reference gene primers within the assay. To quantify the absolute abundance of each unique TCRbeta CDR3 rearrangement, sequence reads were collapsed and filtered. Productive Simpson clonality was computed per sample as the square root of Simpson's diversity index over productive rearrangements. TCRdb provides this immuneACCESS table in a form limited to in-frame rearrangements. Some clones are lacking; in checked studies, under half of them reflect an unresolved V gene, and why the rest are absent is not known. The V and J calls and clone size are taken from that table; D and trimming were inferred from the DNA. The sample data list fewer than 450,000 clones, and 88% of these were observed just once. Of the sample, 0.9% to 1.5% is held by the ten largest clones.

This receptor was taken from a woman between 18 and 29 years old who had recovered from COVID-19. Sequences were obtained from PBMCs or T cells enriched from blood (not recorded which).

The CDR3 region reads CASSHLSTGSVAFF. The DNA is as follows: TGTGCCAGCAGCCACCTGTCGACAGGGAGTGTGGCTTTCTTT. The rearrangement joined TRBV3-1 (or the pseudogene TRBV3-2) to TRBJ1-1; TRBD1 aligns with 7 central bases. Ends trimmed: V by 3 bases, J by 11 bases; bases unmatched to a gene: 12. Its CDR3 holds 14 amino acids, cysteine through phenylalanine. Left in the record is the CDR3 DNA by itself, 42 bases read in frame from the first base. The germline V gene (reference sequence) sets CDR1 to LGHDT and CDR2 to YNNKEL.